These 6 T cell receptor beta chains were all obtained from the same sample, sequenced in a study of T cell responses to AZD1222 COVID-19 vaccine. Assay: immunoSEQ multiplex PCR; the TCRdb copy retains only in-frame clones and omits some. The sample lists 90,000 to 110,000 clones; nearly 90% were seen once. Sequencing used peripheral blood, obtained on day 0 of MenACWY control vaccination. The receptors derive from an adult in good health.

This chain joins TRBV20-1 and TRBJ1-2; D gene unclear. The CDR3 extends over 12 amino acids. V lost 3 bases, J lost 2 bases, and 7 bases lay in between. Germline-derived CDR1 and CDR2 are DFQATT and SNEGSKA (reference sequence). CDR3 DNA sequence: TGCAGTGCTAGTACACCGAACTATGGCTACACCTTC. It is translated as CSASTPNYGYTF.

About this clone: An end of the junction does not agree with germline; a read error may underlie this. CDR3 region: CATSRDTTPGLEIF. CDR3 sequence (DNA): TGTGCCACCAGCAGAGATACCACACCGGGACTAGAAATCTTC. The chain couples TRBV15 to TRBJ2-1; 8 bases agree with TRBD2. The CDR3 has 14 residues. Germline assignment: CDR1 LNHNV and CDR2 YYDKDF (reference sequence).

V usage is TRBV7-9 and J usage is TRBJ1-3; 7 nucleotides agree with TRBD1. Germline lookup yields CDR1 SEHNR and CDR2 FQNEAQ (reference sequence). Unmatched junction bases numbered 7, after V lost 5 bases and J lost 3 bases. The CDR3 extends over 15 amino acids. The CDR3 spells CASSPGTVGGNTIYF. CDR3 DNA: TGTGCCAGCAGCCCCGGGACAGTTGGTGGAAACACCATATATTTT.

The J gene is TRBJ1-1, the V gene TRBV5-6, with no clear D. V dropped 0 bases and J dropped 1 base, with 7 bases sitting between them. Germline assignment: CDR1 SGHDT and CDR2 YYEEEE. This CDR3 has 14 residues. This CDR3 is CASSLAWGNTEAFF. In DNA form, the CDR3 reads TGTGCCAGCAGCTTGGCTTGGGGGAACACTGAAGCTTTCTTT.

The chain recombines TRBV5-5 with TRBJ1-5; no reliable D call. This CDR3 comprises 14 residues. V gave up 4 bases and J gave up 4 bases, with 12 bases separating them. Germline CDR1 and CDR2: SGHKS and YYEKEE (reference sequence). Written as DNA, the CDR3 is TGTGCCAGCAGCATCACGGGCCGGAATCAGCCCCAGCATTTT. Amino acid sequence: CASSITGRNQPQHF.

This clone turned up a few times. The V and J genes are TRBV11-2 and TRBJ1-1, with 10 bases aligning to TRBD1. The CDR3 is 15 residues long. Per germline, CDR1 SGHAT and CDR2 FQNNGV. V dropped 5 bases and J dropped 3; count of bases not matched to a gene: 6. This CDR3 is CASSEQTGGHTEAFF. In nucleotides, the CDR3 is TGTGCCAGCAGCGAACAGACAGGGGGCCACACTGAAGCTTTCTTT.